This TCR beta chain derives from a study of shared clonotypes between healthy human individuals (dated by TCRdb to 2018 to 2020). Notes on the research overall: Three men and two women, aged 18 to 49 years, made up the cohort. Per donor, three plates each were used for CD4 naive and CD4 memory, two for CD8 naive, and one for CD8 memory. To estimate repertoire size and how much clonotypes are shared between individuals, the study performed deep sequencing of blood TCR repertoires from a few healthy adults. To increase sequencing depth and limit assay-specific biases, TCR repertoire library preparation and sequencing were carried out by different laboratories using diverse techniques. Per donor, leukapheresis produced somewhere between about 0.94 and 9.5 billion PBMCs. Overall study results and their limits: The small number of donors limited the genetic and exposure-history diversity represented. Sampling was limited to blood, and TCR repertoires in tissue likely differ from TCR repertoires in blood. Even with the large sequencing depth, rarefaction of the sorted-subset datasets indicated that sequencing was incomplete. Estimated clonotype richness was generally larger for naive than for memory subsets. Pairwise subsampling led to the expectation that sequencing depth would affect the degree of clonotype sharing among donors. Compared with non-shared clonotypes, the clonotypes found in all four sorted-subset donors had higher generation probabilities. About 5% of naive CD4, roughly 3.5% of naive CD8, 2% to 2.5% of memory CD4, and approximately 0.4% of memory CD8 clonotypes were shared across four donors.

Healthy HIV-negative adults with no recently reported acute infections or vaccinations were included as donors. Every donor was a Caucasian adult living in Nashville, Tennessee, USA. CD4+ T cells were enriched through magnetic negative selection, after which naive cells were positively selected on CD45RA and the remaining negative fraction served as the memory subset. Blood was collected by leukapheresis, and PBMCs were isolated by Ficoll-Histopaque density gradient centrifugation and then cryopreserved in liquid nitrogen vapor phase. Analytical flow cytometry was used to check the purity and quantity of every magnetically sorted T cell population. Genomic DNA was isolated from every sorted fraction and measured by UV absorbance on a Nanodrop 2000c. Using the deep immunoSEQ assay, multiplex PCR amplified TCR CDR3 regions from genomic DNA. Genomic DNA extracted from each cell subset was distributed evenly over all wells of several immunoSEQ 96-well plates, and each plate served as one replicate. Each replicate PCR for sorted subsets received 150 to 250 ng genomic DNA, equal to about 30,000 T cell genomes. Purified libraries were measured with a Qubit 3.0 fluorometer, size-checked on a Bioanalyzer 2100, and measured again with the KAPA Library Quantification kit. Each immunoSEQ 96-well plate was sequenced on its own single-read 150-cycle Illumina NextSeq 550 flow cell. The authors' analysis ran thus. The immunoSEQ output contained only junctional sequences without quality scores, so filtering could not match that applied to full-length reads. To assign V/J genes and CDR3, sequences were annotated using PyIR, a Python wrapper for IgBLAST v1.9, with IMGT germline references. Reads were filtered out if the reads had weak V/J assignments (E-value above 1e-6), no CDR3, stop codons, out-of-frame junctions, or ambiguous translated residues. A V3J clonotype was defined by an identical inferred V gene, J gene, and CDR3 amino acid sequence. The percentage overlap between two repertoires was calculated by dividing the number of shared unique clonotypes by the size of the smaller repertoire. RTK rarefaction, the Chao1 estimator, and Recon v2.1 estimates of unobserved clonotypes were used to assess repertoire richness. Generation probabilities were computed with OLGA for all TCRbeta clonotypes obtained by the gDNA method from four donors. Entries here come from immuneACCESS through TCRdb and include only in-frame sequences with V and J called. Some clones fail to appear in such tables; in the studies checked, an unresolved V gene covers under half of the shortfall, and the cause of the remainder is unknown. D and trimming come from the DNA, and the V and J calls and clone size come from that table. The sample table contains over 950,000 clones; only one count was recorded for roughly 77% of them. Of the sample, about 0.94% falls within the top ten clones.

Notes on this clone: Its cognate antigen has yet to be identified. No base qualities exist here, and no much larger clone lies one base off it.

Inclusive of the bounding cysteine and phenylalanine, the CDR3 is 14 residues long. Solely the CDR3 DNA is kept, with 42 bases framed from the first base. Trimming removed 7 bases from V and 2 bases from J; the gene matches leave 6 bases unexplained. Per the germline V gene, SGDLS is the CDR1 and YYNGEE is the CDR2. This clonotype was obtained from a man aged 18 to 30 in good health. Some clones in this sample may be carry-over from other donors' samples. Sequenced sample: memory CD4+ T cells from PBMCs. Taken with the paper, the label for cell subset or site translates to: CD45RA-negative fraction. The chain is encoded by TRBV9 joined to TRBJ2-1; 7 central nucleotides agree with TRBD2. The CDR3: CASSLAGAYNEQFF. DNA sequence: TGTGCCAGCTCCTTGGCGGGGGCCTACAATGAGCAGTTCTTC.